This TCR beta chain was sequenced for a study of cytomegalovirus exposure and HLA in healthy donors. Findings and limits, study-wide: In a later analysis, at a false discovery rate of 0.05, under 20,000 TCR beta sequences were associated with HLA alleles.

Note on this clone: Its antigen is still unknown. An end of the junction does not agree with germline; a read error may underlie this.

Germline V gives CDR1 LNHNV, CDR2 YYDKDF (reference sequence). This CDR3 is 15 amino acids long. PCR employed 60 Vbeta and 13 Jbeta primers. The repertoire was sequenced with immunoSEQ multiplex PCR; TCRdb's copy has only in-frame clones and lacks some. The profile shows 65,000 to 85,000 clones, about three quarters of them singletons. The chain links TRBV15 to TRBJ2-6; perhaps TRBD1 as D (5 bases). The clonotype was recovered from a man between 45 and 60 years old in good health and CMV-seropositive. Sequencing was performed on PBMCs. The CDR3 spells CATSPQNSGANGLTF. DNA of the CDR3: TGTGCCACCAGTCCCCAGAACTCTGGGGCCAACGGCCTGACTTTC.